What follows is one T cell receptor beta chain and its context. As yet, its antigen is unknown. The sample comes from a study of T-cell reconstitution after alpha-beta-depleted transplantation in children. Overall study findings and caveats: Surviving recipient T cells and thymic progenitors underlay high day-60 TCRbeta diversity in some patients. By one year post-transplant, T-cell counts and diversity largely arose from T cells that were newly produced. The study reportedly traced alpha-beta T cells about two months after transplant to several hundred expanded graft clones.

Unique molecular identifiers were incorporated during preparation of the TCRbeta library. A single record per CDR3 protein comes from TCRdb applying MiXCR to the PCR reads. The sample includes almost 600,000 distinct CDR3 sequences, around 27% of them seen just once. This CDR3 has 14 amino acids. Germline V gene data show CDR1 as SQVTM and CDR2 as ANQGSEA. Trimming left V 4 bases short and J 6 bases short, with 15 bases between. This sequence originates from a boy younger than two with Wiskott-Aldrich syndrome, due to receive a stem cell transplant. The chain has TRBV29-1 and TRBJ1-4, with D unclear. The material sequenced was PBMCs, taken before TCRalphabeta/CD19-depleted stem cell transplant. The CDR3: CSVVGGSVDEKLFF. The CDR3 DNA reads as TGCAGCGTTGTAGGTGGCAGCGTGGATGAAAAACTGTTTTTT.